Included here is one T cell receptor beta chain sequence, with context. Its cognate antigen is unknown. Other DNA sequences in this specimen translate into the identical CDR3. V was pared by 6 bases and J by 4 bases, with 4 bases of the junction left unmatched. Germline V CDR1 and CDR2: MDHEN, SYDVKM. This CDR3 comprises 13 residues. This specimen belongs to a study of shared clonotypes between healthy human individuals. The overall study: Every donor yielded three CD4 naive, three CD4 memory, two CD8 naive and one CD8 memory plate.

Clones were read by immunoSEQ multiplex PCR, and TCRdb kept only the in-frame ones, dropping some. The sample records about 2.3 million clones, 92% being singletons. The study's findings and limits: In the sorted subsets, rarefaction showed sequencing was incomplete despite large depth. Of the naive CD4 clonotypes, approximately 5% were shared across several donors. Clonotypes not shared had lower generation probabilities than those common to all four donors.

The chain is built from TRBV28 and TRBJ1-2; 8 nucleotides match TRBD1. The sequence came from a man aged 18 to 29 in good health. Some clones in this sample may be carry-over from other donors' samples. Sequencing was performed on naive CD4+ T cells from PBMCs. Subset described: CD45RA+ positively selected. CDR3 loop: CASSLGTGYGYTF. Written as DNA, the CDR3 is TGTGCCAGCAGCCTCGGGACAGGCTATGGCTACACCTTC.